This T cell receptor (beta chain) was captured by sequencing in a study of blood T cell repertoires in COVID-19. Study background: Sites across the United States, Italy and Spain contributed samples from acute and convalescent COVID-19. Sample material is recorded as cDNA or gDNA derived from T cells, B-cell-depleted T cells, or PBMCs.

Germline CDR1 reads KGHSH; CDR2 reads LQKENI. V was trimmed by 3 bases and J by 1 base, leaving 9 bases between them. The CDR3 loop spans 14 amino acids. The data were produced by immunoSEQ multiplex PCR, yet TCRdb's version contains in-frame clones alone and is incomplete. Seen here are hundreds of thousands of clones, about 86% observed once, and the top ten hold roughly 7.2%. Followed over time, Seattle patients had been enrolled while infection was active. This chain uses TRBV18 with TRBJ1-2, with D unclear. The sequencing sample was made of peripheral blood. This TCR was sampled from a woman aged 60-75 years with COVID-19, enrolled during active disease. CDR3 sequence (DNA): TGTGCCAGCTCACCCTACCCCCGTAACTATGGCTACACCTTC. Translation: CASSPYPRNYGYTF.